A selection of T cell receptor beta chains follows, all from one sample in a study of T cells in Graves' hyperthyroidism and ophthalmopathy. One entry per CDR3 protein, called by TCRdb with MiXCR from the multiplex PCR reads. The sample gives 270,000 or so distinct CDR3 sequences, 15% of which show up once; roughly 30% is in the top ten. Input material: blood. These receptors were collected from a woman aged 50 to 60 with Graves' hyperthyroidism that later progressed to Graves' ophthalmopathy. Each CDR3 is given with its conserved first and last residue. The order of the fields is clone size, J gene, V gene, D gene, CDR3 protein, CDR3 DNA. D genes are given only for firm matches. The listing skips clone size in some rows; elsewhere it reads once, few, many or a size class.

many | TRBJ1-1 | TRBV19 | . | CASGGYTDTEAFF | TGTGCCAGTGGGGGATACACTGACACTGAAGCTTTCTTT
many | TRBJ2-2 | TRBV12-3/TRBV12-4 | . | CASRLGSRAGELFF | TGTGCCAGCAGGCTTGGGAGTCGGGCCGGGGAGCTGTTTTTT
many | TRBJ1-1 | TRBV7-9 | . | CASSFSPIEAFF | TGTGCCAGCAGCTTCTCGCCGATTGAAGCTTTCTTT
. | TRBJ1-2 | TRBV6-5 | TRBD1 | CASSSGQGVTGYTF | TGTGCCAGCAGTTCCGGACAGGGGGTGACCGGCTACACCTTC
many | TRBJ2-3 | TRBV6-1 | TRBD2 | CASRSGRGGTDTQYF | TGTGCCAGCAGGAGCGGGAGGGGTGGCACAGATACGCAGTATTTT
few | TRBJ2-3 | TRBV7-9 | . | CASTPGQGTDTQYF | TGTGCCAGCACCCCTGGGCAGGGTACAGATACGCAGTATTTT
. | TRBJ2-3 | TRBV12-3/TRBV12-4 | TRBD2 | CASNTNLAGEVNTQYF | TGTGCCAGCAATACAAACTTAGCGGGAGAGGTAAATACGCAGTATTTT
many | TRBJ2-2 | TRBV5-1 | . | CASSLAPRGPNTGELFF | TGCGCCAGCAGCCTGGCCCCCAGGGGACCGAACACCGGGGAGCTGTTTTTT
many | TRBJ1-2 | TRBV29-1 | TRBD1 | CSVEEDRGIDGYTF | TGCAGCGTTGAAGAAGACAGGGGGATCGATGGCTACACCTTC
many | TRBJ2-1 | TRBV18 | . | CASSEDRYYNEQFF | TGTGCCAGCTCAGAGGACAGATACTACAATGAGCAGTTCTTC
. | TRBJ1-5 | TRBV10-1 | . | CASSESIGEPQHF | TGCGCCAGCAGTGAGTCGATCGGGGAGCCCCAGCATTTT
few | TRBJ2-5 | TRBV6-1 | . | CASRLARETQYF | TGTGCCAGCAGGCTAGCAAGGGAGACCCAGTACTTC
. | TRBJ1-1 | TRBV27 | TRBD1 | CASRTGGSTEAFF | TGTGCCAGCAGGACAGGGGGGAGCACTGAAGCTTTCTTT
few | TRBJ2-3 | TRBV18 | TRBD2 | CASSPPAGRATDTQYF | TGTGCCAGCTCACCACCGGCCGGGAGGGCCACAGATACGCAGTATTTT